This T cell receptor (beta chain) appears in the sequencing data of a study of molecular identifiers for immune sequencing clone quantification. The use of previously described methods and listed TCR primers produced the bulk TCR libraries. TCRdb independently ran MiXCR on the PCR reads; one entry per CDR3 protein. The data hold 490,000 or so distinct CDR3 sequences, with less than 30% observed a single time. Investigators produced naive CD8 libraries from roughly 20,000 to 1,000,000 sorted cells, drawing on 10%, 30% or 50% RNA. Naive CD8 T cells were sorted, and the gate applied was CD8+CD4-CCR7+CD45RA+. With respect to this clonotype: At one end, the junction sequence differs from germline, possibly due to a read error.

The CDR3 extends over 15 amino acids. Per the germline V gene, CDR1 is SEHNR and CDR2 is FQNEAQ (reference sequence). The sample taken for sequencing was naive CD8+ T cells from blood, with Jurkat cell RNA spiked in. Subset described: FACS-sorted CD8+CD4-CCR7+CD45RA+ naive T cells. The receptor was isolated from a human donor in good health. Some libraries in this study had Jurkat cell RNA spiked in. This rearrangement joins TRBV7-9 to TRBJ2-7; 10 bases map to TRBD2. CDR3 in DNA: TGTGCCAGCAGCCGCCTAACTAGCGGGGCCTACGAGCGGTACTTC. It codes for CASSRLTSGAYERYF.